This TCR beta chain was recorded in a study of molecular identifiers for immune sequencing clone quantification. Naive CD8 T cell sorting was performed on the CD8+CD4-CCR7+CD45RA+ phenotype. In TCRdb, the PCR reads were re-called with MiXCR into one record per CDR3 protein. Altogether some 320,000 distinct CDR3 sequences are present, 20% to 25% being singletons, with the ten largest covering about 0.79%. This clonotype was seen ten or more times. V lost 7 bases and J lost 0; bases outside the gene matches: 7. This CDR3 spans 15 amino acids. Germline-derived CDR1 and CDR2 are SNHLY and FYNNEI. The sequenced material came from naive CD8+ T cells from blood, with Jurkat cell RNA spiked in. Indicated subset: FACS-sorted CD8+CD4-CCR7+CD45RA+ naive T cells. The chain is built from TRBV2 and TRBJ2-3; 7 nucleotides agree with TRBD2. The receptor comes from a human donor in good health. Some libraries in this study had Jurkat cell RNA spiked in. The CDR3, as DNA: TGTGCCAGCACCACTGGGGGGGTGAGCACAGATACGCAGTATTTT. Residues: CASTTGGVSTDTQYF.